Each of the 17 T cell receptor beta chains below was sequenced from the same sample in a study of T-cell reconstitution after alpha-beta-depleted transplantation in children. Preparing the TCRbeta library involved the use of unique molecular identifiers. One entry per CDR3 protein, called by TCRdb with MiXCR from the PCR reads. This sample has roughly 100,000 distinct CDR3 sequences, with 5% to 6% found just once. The sequencing used PBMCs, mostly from graft donor cells, collected 60 days after TCRalphabeta/CD19-depleted stem cell transplant. These receptors were obtained from a female patient aged 2 to 10 who had a stem cell transplant for Fanconi anemia, so the T cells may come from the graft donor.

This clonotype was recorded many times. No conserved phenylalanine or tryptophan ends this CDR3, so it is likely a read error. It is unclear where the CDR3 begins or ends on the DNA, so no DNA is shown, and the CDR3 is as TCRdb lists it. The chain carries TRBV20-1 and TRBJ2-7; the table's D call TRBD1 went unverified against the DNA. Including both end residues, the CDR3 is 10 amino acids long. In germline, CDR1 is DFQATT, CDR2 SNEGSKA (reference sequence). The chain's CDR3 is CSASKGQGTL.

This clonotype was found many times. This sequence joins TRBV5-1 and TRBJ2-7, with D tentatively TRBD1 (5 bases). The CDR3 is made up of 16 amino acids. With 2 bases removed from V and 3 bases from J, the gap between germline ends came to 18 bases. Germline V lookup: CDR1 SGHRS, CDR2 YFSETQ. Here the CDR3 reads CASSFSDKAFFYEQYF. The CDR3 bases are TGCGCCAGCAGCTTTTCGGACAAGGCGTTTTTCTACGAGCAGTACTTC.

This clonotype was seen ten or more times. The rearrangement links TRBV20-1 to TRBJ2-7, with D possibly being TRBD1 (6 bases). Deletions cut 3 bases from V and 6 bases from J, with 15 bases between. From germline, CDR1 is DFQATT and CDR2 SNEGSKA (reference sequence). CDR3 length equals 13 residues. CDR3 coding DNA: TGCAGTGCTAGTCTGCAGGGGTTTTTCGAGCAGTACTTC. This codes for CSASLQGFFEQYF.

This clonotype was counted ten times or more. V usage is TRBV2 and J usage is TRBJ2-1; TRBD2 matches 7 bases. This CDR3 is built from 15 residues. Germline V gene data show CDR1 as SNHLY and CDR2 as FYNNEI. J was trimmed by 10 bases and V by 7 bases; bases with no gene match: 16. The CDR3 loop reads CASTRNGLVETEQFF. The CDR3 DNA reads TGTGCCAGCACCCGAAATGGACTAGTGGAGACCGAGCAGTTCTTC. The full variable domain, in which reference TRBV2 and TRBJ2-1 provide the parts outside the CDR3, is EPEVTQTPSHQVTQMGQEVILRCVPISNHLYFYWYRQILGQKVEFLVSFYNNEISEKSEIFDDQFSVERPDGSNFTLKIRSTKLEDSAMYFCASTRNGLVETEQFFGPGTRLTVL.

This clonotype was seen repeatedly, ten times or more. This chain joins TRBV7-2 and TRBJ2-2; D is perhaps TRBD2 (7 bases). Germline-derived CDR1 and CDR2 are SGHTA and FQGNSA. V was clipped by 5 bases and J by 4 bases, with 17 bases between them. This CDR3 contains 16 residues. The CDR3 DNA follows: TGTGCCAGCAGCCCCTGGGGGGGGCGGGGCACCGGGGAGCTGTTTTTT. It is translated as CASSPWGGRGTGELFF.

The chain carries TRBV7-9 and TRBJ1-1; 7 bases align to TRBD1. The CDR3 sequence is 14 residues long. Germline CDR1 and CDR2: SEHNR and FQNEAQ (reference sequence). Losses at the gene ends were 4 bases for V and 3 bases for J; bases not matched to a gene: 5. The CDR3 nucleotides read TGTGCCAGCAGCTGGACAGGAGCCTACACTGAAGCTTTCTTT. Amino acids: CASSWTGAYTEAFF.

This clonotype was counted at least ten times. The rearrangement links TRBV12-3 or TRBV12-4 to TRBJ2-3; 7 positions match TRBD2. Trimming removed 6 bases from V and 4 bases from J; junction bases left unmatched: 1. CDR3 length: 12 amino acids. The CDR3 sequence is CASRGLADTQYF. The DNA for the CDR3 is TGTGCCAGCAGAGGACTAGCAGATACGCAGTATTTT.

This clonotype was detected many times. The chain links TRBV20-1 to TRBJ2-1; 8 positions agree with TRBD2. The length of the CDR3 is 16 residues. J gave up 6 bases and V 1 base, and 11 bases lay outside the gene matches. The germline CDR1 and CDR2 sequences are DFQATT and SNEGSKA (reference sequence). The CDR3 nucleotides are TGCAGTGCTAGAGTACACTCCGGGACTAGGACCAATGAGCAGTTCTTC. This encodes CSARVHSGTRTNEQFF.

This clonotype was found a few times. The chain links TRBV5-1 to TRBJ2-7, with TRBD1 matching 7 bases. Germline V gives CDR1 SGHRS, CDR2 YFSETQ. J was trimmed by 2 bases and V by 0 bases; bases with no gene match: 5. The CDR3 totals 15 residues. CDR3 sequence (DNA): TGCGCCAGCAGCTTGGGGGCACAGGGGACCTACGAGCAGTACTTC. Its protein is CASSLGAQGTYEQYF.

This clonotype was counted ten times or more. The genes are TRBV3-1 and TRBJ2-7; 9 bases agree with TRBD2. CDR1 is LGHDT, CDR2 YNNKEL, per germline (reference sequence). The CDR3 totals 16 residues. The trim removed 4 bases at V and 2 bases at J, leaving 9 bases unmatched. The CDR3 bases are TGTGCCAGCAGCCGGGGACTAGCTGCGTTAACCTACGAGCAGTACTTC. Translation gives CASSRGLAALTYEQYF.

This clonotype occurred many times. The chain joins TRBV12-3 or TRBV12-4 to TRBJ2-1; a possible D gene is TRBD2 (6 bases). This CDR3 has 16 residues. V was pared by 7 bases and J by 1 base, with 17 bases between. CDR3 region: CASTSAGRLSYNEQFF. CDR3 sequence (DNA): TGTGCCAGCACCTCCGCGGGGCGCCTATCCTACAATGAGCAGTTCTTC.

This clonotype was seen many times. The J gene is TRBJ1-2, the V gene TRBV5-1, with D hard to call. Trimming left V 0 bases short and J 1 base short, with 16 bases between. The V gene's germline CDR1 is SGHRS and CDR2 YFSETQ. The CDR3 totals 17 residues. CDR3 bases: TGCGCCAGCAGCTTGGCGGAACTACTGGAGATTAACTATGGCTACACCTTC. Amino acids: CASSLAELLEINYGYTF.

This clonotype appeared many times. V gene TRBV28 combines with J gene TRBJ2-4; D perhaps matches TRBD2 (7 bases). The CDR3 length is 16 residues. The V end lost 6 bases, the J end lost 7 bases, and 22 bases lay between the germline ends. CDR1 is MDHEN, CDR2 SYDVKM, per germline. CDR3 in amino acids: CASSSLSPGGRNIQYF. CDR3 coding DNA: TGTGCCAGCAGCTCCCTCTCCCCCGGGGGGCGCAACATTCAGTACTTC. The variable domain in full, with the rest retrieved from reference TRBV28 and TRBJ2-4, is DVKVTQSSRYLVKRTGEKVFLECVQDMDHENMFWYRQDPGLGLRLIYFSYDVKMKEKGDIPEGYSVSREKKERFSLILESASTNQTSMYLCASSSLSPGGRNIQYFGAGTRLSVL.

This clonotype was counted ten times or more. For the CDR3, the DNA is TGTGCCAGCAGCCATGCCATCCTTTTAGGCACCGGGGAGCTGTTTTTT. Amino acid sequence: CASSHAILLGTGELFF. This chain links TRBV3-1 with TRBJ2-2; D call uncertain. Trimming removed 3 bases at V and 4 bases at J, with 15 bases between. The length of the CDR3 is 16 residues. CDR1 and CDR2 from the germline V gene are LGHDT and YNNKEL (reference sequence).

The sample holds many counts of this clonotype. The CDR3 is CASSLAQPPYEQYF. DNA of the CDR3: TGTGCCAGCAGTTTAGCCCAGCCTCCCTACGAGCAGTACTTC. The chain joins TRBV28 to TRBJ2-7; D is unresolved. Trimming stripped 2 bases from V and 2 bases from J, with 10 bases between. The length of the CDR3 is 14 residues. Germline V gene sequence: CDR1 MDHEN, CDR2 SYDVKM.

A remark on this clonotype: A much larger clone sits a single nucleotide away, making a read error possible. The chain has TRBV27 and TRBJ2-6; 7 bases match TRBD2. Germline loops: CDR1 MNHEY, CDR2 SMNVEV (reference sequence). The CDR3 has 17 amino acids. The CDR3 loop is CASSRSGGSPGANALTF. CDR3 nucleotides: TGTGCCAGCAGTCGGTCGGGAGGCAGCCCTGGGGCCAACGCCCTGACTTTC. Combining the CDR3 with reference TRBV27 and TRBJ2-6 gives the whole variable domain EAQVTQNPRYLITVTGKKLTVTCSQNMNHEYMSWYRQDPGLGLRQIYYSMNVEVTDKGDVPEGYKVSRKEKRNFPLILESPSPNQTSLYFCASSRSGGSPGANALTFGAGSRLTVL.

This clonotype was detected ten times or more. J is TRBJ2-1 and V is TRBV29-1, with D perhaps TRBD1 or TRBD2 (6 bases each). The V gene lost 8 bases and the J gene lost 7 bases, with 18 bases spanning the gap. The CDR3 has 13 amino acids. CDR1 is SQVTM, CDR2 ANQGSEA, per germline. As DNA, the CDR3 is TGCAGCCTTCTCGGGGGCTCGGGGAATGAGCAGTTCTTC. It yields the protein CSLLGGSGNEQFF.